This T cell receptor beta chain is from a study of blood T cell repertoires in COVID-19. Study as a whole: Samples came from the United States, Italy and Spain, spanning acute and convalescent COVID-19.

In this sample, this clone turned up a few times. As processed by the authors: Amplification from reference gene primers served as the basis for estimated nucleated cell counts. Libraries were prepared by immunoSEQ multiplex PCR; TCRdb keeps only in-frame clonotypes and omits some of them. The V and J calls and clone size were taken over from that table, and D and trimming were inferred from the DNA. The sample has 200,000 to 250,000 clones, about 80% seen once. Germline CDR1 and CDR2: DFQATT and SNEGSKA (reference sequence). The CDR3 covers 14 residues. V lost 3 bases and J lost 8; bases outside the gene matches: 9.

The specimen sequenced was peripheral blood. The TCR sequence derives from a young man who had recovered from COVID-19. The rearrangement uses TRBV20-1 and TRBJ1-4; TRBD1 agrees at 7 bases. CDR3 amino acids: CSASSPQQGEKLFF. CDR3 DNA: TGCAGTGCTAGTTCCCCTCAACAGGGGGAAAAACTGTTTTTT.